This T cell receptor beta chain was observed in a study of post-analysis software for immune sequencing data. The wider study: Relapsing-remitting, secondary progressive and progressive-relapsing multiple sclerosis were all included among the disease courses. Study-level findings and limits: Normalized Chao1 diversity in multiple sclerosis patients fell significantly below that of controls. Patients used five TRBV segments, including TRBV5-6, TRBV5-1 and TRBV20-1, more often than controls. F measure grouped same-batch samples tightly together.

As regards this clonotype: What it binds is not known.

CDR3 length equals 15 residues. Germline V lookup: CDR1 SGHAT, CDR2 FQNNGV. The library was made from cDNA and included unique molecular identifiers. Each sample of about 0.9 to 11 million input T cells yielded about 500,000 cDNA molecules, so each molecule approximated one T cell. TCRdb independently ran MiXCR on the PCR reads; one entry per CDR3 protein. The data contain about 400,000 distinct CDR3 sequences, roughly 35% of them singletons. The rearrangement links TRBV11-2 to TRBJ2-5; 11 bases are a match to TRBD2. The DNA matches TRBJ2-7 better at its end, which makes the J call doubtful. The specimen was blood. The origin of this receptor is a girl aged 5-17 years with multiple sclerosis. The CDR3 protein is CASSHNLAGGPEQYF. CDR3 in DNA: TGTGCCAGCAGCCACAATCTAGCGGGGGGCCCCGAGCAGTACTTC.